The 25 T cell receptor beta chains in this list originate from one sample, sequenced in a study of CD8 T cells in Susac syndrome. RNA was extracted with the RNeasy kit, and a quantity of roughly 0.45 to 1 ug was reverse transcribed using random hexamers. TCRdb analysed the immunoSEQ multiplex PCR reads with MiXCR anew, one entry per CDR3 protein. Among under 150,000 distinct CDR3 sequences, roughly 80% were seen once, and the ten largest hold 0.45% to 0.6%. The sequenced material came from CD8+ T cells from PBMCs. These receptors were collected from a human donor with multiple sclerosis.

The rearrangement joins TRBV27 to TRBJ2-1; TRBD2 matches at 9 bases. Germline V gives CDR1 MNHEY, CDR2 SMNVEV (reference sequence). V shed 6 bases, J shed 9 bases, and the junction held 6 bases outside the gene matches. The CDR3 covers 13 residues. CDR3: CASRGSGGSEQFF. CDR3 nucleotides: TGTGCCAGCAGGGGTAGCGGGGGCTCTGAGCAGTTCTTC.

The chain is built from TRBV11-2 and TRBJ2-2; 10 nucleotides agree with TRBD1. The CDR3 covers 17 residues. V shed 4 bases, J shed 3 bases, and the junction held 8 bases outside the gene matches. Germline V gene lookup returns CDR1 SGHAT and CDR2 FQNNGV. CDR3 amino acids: CASSWDRGLEDTGELFF. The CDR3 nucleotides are TGTGCCAGCAGCTGGGACAGGGGTCTTGAGGACACCGGGGAGCTGTTTTTT.

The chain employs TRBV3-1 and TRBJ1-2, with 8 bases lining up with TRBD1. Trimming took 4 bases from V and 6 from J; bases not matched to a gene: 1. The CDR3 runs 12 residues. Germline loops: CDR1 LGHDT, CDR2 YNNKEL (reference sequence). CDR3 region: CASSPTGDGYTF. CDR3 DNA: TGTGCCAGCAGCCCGACAGGGGATGGCTACACCTTC.

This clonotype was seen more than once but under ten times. The CDR3, as DNA: TGTGCCAGCAGCTTAGCACCGAATGAATGGAATGAGCAGTTCTTC. It yields the protein CASSLAPNEWNEQFF. V is TRBV7-2 and J is TRBJ2-1; D is undetermined. Trimming cost V 0 bases and J 7 bases, with 13 bases left between them. This CDR3 comprises 15 residues. Germline V gene lookup returns CDR1 SGHTA and CDR2 FQGNSA.

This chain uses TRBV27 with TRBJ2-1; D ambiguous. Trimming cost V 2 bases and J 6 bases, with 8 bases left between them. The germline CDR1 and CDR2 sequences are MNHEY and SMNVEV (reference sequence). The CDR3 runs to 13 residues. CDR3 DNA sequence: TGTGCCAGCAGTTTACGGACCTTCAATGAGCAGTTCTTC. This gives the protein CASSLRTFNEQFF.

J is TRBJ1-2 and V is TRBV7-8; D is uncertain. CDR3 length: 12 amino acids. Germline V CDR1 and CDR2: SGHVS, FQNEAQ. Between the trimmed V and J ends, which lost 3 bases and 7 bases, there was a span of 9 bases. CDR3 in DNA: TGTGCCAGCAGCTTTATCGGAAGTGGCTACACCTTC. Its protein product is CASSFIGSGYTF.

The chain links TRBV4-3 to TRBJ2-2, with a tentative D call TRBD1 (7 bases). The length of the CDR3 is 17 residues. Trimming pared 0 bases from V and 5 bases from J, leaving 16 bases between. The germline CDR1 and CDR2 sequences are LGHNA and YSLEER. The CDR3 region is CASSQDWRGLGTGELFF. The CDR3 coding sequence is TGCGCCAGCAGCCAAGATTGGAGGGGGCTCGGAACCGGGGAGCTGTTTTTT.

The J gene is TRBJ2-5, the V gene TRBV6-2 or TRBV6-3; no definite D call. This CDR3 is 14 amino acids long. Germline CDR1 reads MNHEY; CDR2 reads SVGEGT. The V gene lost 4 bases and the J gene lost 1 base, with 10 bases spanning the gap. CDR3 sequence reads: CASSSFGAQETQYF. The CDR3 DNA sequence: TGTGCCAGCAGTTCCTTTGGTGCCCAAGAGACCCAGTACTTC.

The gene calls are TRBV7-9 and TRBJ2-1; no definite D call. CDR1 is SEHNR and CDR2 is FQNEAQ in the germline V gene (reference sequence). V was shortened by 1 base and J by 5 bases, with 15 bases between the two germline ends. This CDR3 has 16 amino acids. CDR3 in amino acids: CASSLEGPYTDNEQFF. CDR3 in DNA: TGTGCCAGCAGCTTAGAAGGTCCTTACACTGACAATGAGCAGTTCTTC.

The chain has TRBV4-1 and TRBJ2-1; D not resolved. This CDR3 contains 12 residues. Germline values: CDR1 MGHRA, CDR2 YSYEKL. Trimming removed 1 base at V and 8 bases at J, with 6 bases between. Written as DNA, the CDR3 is TGCGCCAGCAGCCAAGCATTGGATGAGCAGTTCTTC. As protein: CASSQALDEQFF.

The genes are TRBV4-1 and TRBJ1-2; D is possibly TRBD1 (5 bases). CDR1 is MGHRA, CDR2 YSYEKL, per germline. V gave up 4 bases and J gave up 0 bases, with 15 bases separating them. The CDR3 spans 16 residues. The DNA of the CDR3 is TGCGCCAGCAGCCCAGGTGACAGACTAGCTAACTATGGCTACACCTTC. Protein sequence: CASSPGDRLANYGYTF.

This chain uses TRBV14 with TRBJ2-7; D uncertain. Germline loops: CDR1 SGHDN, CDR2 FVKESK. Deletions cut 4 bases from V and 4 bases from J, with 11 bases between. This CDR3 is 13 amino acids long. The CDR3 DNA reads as TGTGCCAGCAGCCGTGGATTCGGGTACGAGCAGTACGTC. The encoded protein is CASSRGFGYEQYV.

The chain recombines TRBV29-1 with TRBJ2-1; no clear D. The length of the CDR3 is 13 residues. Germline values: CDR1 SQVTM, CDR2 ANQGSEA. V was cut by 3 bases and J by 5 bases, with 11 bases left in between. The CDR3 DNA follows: TGCAGCGTTGAGGCCTTAGAACACAATGAGCAGTTCTTC. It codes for CSVEALEHNEQFF.

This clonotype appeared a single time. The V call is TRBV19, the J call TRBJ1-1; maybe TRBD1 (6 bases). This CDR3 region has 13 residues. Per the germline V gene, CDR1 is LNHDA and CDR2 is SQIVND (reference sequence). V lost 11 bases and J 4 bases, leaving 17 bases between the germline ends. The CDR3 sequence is CASRGGGSTEAFF. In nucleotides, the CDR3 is TGTGCCTCCCGGGGAGGGGGTAGCACTGAAGCTTTCTTT.

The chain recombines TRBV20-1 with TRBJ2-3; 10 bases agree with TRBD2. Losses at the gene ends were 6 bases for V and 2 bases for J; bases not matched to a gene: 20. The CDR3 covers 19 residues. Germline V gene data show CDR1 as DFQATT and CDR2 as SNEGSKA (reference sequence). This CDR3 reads CSAREGSVLAGGYTDTQYF. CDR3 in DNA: TGCAGTGCGCGGGAGGGGTCGGTGTTAGCGGGGGGTTACACAGATACGCAGTATTTT.

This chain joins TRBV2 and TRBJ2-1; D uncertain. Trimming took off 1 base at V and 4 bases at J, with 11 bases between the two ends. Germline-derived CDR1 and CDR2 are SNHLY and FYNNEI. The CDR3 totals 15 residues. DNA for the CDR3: TGTGCCAGCAGTGAAGTTGCAGACCCTTACAATGAGCAGTTCTTC. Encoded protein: CASSEVADPYNEQFF.

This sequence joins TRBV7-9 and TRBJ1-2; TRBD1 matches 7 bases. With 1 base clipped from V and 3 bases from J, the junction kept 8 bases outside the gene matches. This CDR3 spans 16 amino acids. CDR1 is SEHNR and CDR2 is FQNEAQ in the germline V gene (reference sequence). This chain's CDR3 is CASSLVEGAGDYGYTF. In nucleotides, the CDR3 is TGTGCCAGCAGCTTAGTCGAGGGGGCAGGGGACTATGGCTACACCTTC.

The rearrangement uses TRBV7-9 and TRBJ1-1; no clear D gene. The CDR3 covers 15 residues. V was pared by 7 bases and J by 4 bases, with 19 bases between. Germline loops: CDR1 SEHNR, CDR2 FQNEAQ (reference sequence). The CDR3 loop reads CASILIMGGITEAFF. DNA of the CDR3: TGTGCCAGCATCCTAATAATGGGTGGGATCACTGAAGCTTTCTTT. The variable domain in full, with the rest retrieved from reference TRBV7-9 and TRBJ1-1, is DTGVSQNPRHKITKRGQNVTFRCDPISEHNRLYWYRQTLGQGPEFLTYFQNEAQLEKSRLLSDRFSAERPKGSFSTLEIQRTEQGDSAMYLCASILIMGGITEAFFGQGTRLTVV.

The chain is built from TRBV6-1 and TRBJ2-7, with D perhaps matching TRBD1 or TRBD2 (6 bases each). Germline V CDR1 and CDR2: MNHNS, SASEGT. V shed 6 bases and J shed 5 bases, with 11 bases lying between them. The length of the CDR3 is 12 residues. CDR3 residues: CASRGGRDEQYV. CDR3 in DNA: TGTGCCAGCAGGGGGGGCCGTGACGAGCAGTACGTC.

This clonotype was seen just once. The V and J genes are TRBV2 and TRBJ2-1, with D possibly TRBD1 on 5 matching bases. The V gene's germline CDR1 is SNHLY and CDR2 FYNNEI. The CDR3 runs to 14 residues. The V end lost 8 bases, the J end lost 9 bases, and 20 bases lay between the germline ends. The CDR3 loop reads CASDIPMGLPEQFF. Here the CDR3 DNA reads TGTGCCAGCGACATACCTATGGGGCTTCCTGAGCAGTTCTTC.

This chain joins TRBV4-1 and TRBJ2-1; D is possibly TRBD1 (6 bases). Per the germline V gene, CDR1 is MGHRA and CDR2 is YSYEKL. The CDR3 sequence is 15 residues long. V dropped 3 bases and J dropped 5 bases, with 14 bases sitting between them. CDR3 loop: CASSQGPGGDNEQFF. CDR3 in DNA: TGCGCCAGCAGCCAGGGGCCTGGGGGCGACAATGAGCAGTTCTTC.

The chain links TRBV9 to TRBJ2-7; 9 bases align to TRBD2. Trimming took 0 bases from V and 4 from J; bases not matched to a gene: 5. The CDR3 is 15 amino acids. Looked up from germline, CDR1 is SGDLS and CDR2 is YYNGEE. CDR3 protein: CASSVGGTSLYEQYF. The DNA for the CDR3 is TGTGCCAGCAGCGTAGGAGGGACTAGCCTATACGAGCAGTACTTC.

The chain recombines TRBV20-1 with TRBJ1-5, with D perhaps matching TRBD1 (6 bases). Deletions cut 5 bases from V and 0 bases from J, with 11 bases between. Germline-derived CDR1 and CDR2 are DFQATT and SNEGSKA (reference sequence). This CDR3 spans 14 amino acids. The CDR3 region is CSAWTVYSNQPQHF. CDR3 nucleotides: TGCAGTGCTTGGACAGTTTATAGCAATCAGCCCCAGCATTTT.

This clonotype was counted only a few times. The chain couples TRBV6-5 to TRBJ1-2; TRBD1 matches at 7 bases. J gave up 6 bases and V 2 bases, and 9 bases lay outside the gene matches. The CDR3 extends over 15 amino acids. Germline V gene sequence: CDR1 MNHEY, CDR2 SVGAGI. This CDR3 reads CASSYPGTAGDGYTF. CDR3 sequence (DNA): TGTGCCAGCAGTTACCCCGGGACAGCTGGGGATGGCTACACCTTC.

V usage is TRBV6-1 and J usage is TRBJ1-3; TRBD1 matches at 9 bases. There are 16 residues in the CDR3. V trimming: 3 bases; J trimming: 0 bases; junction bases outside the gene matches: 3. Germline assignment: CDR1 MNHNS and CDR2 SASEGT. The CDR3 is CASSELQGASGNTIYF. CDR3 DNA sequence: TGTGCCAGCAGTGAGCTACAGGGGGCCTCTGGAAACACCATATATTTT.